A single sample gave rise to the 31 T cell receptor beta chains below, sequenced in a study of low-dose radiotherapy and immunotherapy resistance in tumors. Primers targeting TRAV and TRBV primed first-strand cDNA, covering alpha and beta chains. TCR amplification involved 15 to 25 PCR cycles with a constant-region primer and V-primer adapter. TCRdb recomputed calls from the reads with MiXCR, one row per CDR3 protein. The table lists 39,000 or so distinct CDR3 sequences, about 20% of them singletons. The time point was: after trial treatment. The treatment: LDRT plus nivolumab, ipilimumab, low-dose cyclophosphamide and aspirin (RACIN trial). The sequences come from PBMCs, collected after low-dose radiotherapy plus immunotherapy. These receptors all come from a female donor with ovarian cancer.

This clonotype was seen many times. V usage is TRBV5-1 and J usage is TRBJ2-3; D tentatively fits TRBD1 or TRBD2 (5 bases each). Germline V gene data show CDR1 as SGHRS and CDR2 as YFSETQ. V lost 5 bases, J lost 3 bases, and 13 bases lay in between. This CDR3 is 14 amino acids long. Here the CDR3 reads CASRRGGPTDTQYF. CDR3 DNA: TGCGCCAGCAGACGGGGCGGTCCGACAGATACGCAGTATTTT.

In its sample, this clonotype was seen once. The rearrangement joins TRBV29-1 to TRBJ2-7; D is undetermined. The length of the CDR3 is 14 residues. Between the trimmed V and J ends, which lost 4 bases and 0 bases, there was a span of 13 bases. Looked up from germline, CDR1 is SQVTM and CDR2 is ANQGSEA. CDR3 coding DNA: TGCAGCGTTGCTTCCGGTTTTGGCTCCTACGAGCAGTACTTC. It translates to CSVASGFGSYEQYF.

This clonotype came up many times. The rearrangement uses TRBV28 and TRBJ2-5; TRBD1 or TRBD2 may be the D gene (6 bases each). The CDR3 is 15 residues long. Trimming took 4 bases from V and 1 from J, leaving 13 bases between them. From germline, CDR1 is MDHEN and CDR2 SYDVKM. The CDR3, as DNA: TGTGCCAGCAGTTATCGGGGGCGGCTCCAAGAGACCCAGTACTTC. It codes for CASSYRGRLQETQYF.

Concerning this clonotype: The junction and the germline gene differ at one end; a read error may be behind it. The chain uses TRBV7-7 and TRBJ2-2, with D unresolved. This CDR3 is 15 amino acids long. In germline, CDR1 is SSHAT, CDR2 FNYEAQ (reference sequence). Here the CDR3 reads CASSESPRQGGELFF. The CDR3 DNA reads TGTGCTAGCAGCGAGTCCCCTAGGCAAGGCGGGGAGCTGTTTTTT.

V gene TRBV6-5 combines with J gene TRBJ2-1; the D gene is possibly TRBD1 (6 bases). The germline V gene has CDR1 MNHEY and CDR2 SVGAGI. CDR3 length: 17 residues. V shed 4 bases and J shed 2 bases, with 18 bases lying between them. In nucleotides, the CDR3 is TGTGCCAGCAGTTTGACAGGCACCGTTACGGCCTACAATGAGCAGTTCTTC. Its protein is CASSLTGTVTAYNEQFF.

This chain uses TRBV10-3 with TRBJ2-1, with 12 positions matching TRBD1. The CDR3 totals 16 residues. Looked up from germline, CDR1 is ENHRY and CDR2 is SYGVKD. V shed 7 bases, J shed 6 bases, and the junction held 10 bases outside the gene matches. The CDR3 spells CAIKPSGTGGCNEQFF. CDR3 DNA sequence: TGTGCCATCAAGCCCTCCGGGACAGGGGGCTGCAATGAGCAGTTCTTC.

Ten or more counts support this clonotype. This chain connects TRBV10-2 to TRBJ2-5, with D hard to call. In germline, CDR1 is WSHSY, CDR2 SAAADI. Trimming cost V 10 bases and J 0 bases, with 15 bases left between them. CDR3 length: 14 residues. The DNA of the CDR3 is TGCGCCACCTCCGGTCGGCGGAACCAAGAGACCCAGTACTTC. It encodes CATSGRRNQETQYF.

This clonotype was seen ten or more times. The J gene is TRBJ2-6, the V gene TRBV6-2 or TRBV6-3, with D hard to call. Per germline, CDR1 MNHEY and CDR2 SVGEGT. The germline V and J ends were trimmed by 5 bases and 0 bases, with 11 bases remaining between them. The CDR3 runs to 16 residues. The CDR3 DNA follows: TGTGCCAGCAGTGATTCTGTATACTCTGGGGCCAACGTCCTGACTTTC. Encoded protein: CASSDSVYSGANVLTF.

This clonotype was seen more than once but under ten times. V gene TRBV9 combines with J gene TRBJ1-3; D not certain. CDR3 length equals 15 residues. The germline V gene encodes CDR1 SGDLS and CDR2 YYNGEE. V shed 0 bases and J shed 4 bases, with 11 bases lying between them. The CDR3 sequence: CASSVGATSGNTIYF. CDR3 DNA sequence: TGTGCCAGCAGCGTAGGAGCCACCAGCGGAAACACCATATATTTT.

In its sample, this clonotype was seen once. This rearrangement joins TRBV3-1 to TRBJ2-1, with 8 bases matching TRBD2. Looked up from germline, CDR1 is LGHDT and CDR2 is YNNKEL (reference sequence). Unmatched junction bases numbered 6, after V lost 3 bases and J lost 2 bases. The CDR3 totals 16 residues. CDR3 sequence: CASSHGLAGTYNEQFF. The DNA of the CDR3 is TGTGCCAGCAGCCATGGACTAGCCGGGACCTACAATGAGCAGTTCTTC.

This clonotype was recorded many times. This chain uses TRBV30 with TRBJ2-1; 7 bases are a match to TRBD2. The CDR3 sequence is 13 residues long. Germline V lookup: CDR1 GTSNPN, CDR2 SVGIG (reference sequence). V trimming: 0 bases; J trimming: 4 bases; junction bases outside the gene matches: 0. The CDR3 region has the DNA TGTGCCTGGAGTGTGGGACTATACAATGAGCAGTTCTTC. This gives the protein CAWSVGLYNEQFF.

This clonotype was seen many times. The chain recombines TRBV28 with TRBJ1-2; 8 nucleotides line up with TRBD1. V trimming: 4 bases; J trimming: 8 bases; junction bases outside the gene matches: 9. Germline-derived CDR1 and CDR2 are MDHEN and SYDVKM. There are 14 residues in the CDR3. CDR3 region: CASSSGQGGKGYTF. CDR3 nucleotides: TGTGCCAGCAGTTCCGGACAGGGTGGGAAGGGCTACACCTTC.

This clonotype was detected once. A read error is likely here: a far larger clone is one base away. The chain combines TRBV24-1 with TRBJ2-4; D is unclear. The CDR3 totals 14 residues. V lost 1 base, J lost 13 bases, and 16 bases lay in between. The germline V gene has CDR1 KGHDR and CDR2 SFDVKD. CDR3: CATSDFTRSDEQYF. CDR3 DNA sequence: TGTGCCACCAGTGATTTTACCCGGTCCGATGAGCAGTACTTC.

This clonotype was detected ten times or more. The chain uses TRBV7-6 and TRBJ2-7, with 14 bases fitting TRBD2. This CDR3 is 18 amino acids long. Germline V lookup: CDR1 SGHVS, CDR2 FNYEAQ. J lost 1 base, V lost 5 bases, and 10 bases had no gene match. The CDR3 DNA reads TGTGCCAGCAGCACCGGGACTAGCGGGAGTTTCAGGTCCTACGAGCAGTACTTC. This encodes CASSTGTSGSFRSYEQYF.

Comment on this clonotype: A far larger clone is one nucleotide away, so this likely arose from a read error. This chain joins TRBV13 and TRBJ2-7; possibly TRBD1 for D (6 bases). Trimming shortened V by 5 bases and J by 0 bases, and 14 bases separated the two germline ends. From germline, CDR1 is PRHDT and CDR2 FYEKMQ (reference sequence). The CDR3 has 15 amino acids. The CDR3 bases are TGTGCCAGCAGCCGAGGCACAGGGCCCTCCTACGAGCAGTACTTC. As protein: CASSRGTGPSYEQYF.

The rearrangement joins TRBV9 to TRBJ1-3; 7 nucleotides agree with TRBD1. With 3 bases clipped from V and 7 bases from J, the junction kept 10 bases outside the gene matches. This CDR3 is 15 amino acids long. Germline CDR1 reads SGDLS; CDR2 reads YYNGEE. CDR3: CASSADGQERNTIYF. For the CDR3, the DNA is TGTGCCAGCAGCGCCGACGGACAGGAGAGGAACACCATATATTTT.

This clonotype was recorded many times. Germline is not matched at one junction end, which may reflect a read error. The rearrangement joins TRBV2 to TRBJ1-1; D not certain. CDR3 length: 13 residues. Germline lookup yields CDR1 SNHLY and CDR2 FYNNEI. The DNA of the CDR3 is TGTGCCAGCAATGAACTGGGTAGGACTGAAGCTTTCTTT. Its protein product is CASNELGRTEAFF. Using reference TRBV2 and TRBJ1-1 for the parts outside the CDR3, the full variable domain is EPEVTQTPSHQVTQMGQEVILRCVPISNHLYFYWYRQILGQKVEFLVSFYNNEISEKSEIFDDQFSVERPDGSNFTLKIRSTKLEDSAMYFCASNELGRTEAFFGQGTRLTVV.

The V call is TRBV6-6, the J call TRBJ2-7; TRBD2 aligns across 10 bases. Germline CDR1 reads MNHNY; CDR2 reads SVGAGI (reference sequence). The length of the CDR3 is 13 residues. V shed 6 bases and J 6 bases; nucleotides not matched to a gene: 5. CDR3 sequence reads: CASRSGRALEQYF. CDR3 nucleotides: TGTGCCAGCAGGAGCGGGAGGGCCCTCGAGCAGTACTTC.

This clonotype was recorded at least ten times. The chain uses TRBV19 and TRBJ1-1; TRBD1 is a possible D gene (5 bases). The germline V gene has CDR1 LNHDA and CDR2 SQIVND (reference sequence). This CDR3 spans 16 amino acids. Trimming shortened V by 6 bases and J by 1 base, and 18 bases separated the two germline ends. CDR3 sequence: CASSPVKLGGNTEAFF. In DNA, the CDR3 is TGTGCCAGTAGCCCAGTAAAACTTGGGGGGAACACTGAAGCTTTCTTT.

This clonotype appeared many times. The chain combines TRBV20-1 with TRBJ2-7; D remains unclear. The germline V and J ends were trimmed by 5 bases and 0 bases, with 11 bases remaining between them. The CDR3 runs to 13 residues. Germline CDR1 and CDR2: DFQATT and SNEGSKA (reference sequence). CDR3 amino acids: CSAEVTNSYEQYF. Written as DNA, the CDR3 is TGCAGTGCTGAAGTGACAAACTCCTACGAGCAGTACTTC.

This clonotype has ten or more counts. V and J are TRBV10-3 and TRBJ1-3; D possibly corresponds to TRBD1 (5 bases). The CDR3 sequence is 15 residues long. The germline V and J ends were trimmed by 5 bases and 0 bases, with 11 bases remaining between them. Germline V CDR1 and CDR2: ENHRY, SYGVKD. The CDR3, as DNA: TGTGCCATCAGTCTGGGACGCCACTCTGGAAACACCATATATTTT. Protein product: CAISLGRHSGNTIYF.

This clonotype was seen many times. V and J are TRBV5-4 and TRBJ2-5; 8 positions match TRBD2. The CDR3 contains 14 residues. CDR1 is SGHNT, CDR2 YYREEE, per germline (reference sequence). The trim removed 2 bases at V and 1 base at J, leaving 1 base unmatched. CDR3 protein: CASSFSGAQETQYF. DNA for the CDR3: TGTGCCAGCAGCTTTAGCGGGGCCCAAGAGACCCAGTACTTC.

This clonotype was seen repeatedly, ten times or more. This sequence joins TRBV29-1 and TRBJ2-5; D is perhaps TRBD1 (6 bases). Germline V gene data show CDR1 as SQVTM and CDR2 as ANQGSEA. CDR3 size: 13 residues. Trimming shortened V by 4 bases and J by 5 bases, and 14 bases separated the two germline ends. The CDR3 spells CSVGRDIGETQYF. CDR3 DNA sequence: TGCAGCGTTGGCCGGGACATTGGGGAGACCCAGTACTTC.

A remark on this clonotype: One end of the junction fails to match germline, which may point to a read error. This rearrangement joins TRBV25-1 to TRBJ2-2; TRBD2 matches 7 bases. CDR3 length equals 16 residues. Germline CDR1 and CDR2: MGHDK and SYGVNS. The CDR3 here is CASSESRREPVGELFF. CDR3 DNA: TGTGCTAGCAGTGAATCTAGGCGGGAGCCGGTCGGGGAGCTGTTTTTT.

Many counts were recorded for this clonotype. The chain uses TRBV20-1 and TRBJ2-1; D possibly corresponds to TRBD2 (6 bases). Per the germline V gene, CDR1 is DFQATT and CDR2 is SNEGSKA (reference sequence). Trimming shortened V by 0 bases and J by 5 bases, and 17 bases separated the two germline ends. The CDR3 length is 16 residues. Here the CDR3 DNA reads TGCAGTGCTAGAGACTACTTCGGGAGCGGCCACAATGAGCAGTTCTTC. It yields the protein CSARDYFGSGHNEQFF.

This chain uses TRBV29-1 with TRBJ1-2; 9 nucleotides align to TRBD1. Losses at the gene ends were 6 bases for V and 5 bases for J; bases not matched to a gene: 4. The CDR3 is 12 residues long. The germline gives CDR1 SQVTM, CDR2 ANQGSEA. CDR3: CSVQGAQYGYTF. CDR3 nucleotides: TGCAGCGTACAGGGGGCTCAATATGGCTACACCTTC.

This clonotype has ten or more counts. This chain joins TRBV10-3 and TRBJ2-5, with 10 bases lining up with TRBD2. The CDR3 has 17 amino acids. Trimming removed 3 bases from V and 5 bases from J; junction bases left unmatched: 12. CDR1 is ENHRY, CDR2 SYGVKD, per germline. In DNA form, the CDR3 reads TGTGCCATCAGTGATCGAGGGGTGAGCGGGAGGGCCGAGACCCAGTACTTC. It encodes CAISDRGVSGRAETQYF.

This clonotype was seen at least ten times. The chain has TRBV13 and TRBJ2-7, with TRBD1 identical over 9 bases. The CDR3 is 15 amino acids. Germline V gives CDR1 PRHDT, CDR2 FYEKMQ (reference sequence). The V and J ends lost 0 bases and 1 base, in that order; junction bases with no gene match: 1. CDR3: CASSLGTGGSYEQYF. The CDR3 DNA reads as TGTGCCAGCAGCTTAGGGACAGGGGGGTCCTACGAGCAGTACTTC. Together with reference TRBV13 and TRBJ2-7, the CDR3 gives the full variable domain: AAGVIQSPRHLIKEKRETATLKCYPIPRHDTVYWYQQGPGQDPQFLISFYEKMQSDKGSIPDRFSAQQFSDYHSELNMSSLELGDSALYFCASSLGTGGSYEQYFGPGTRLTVT.

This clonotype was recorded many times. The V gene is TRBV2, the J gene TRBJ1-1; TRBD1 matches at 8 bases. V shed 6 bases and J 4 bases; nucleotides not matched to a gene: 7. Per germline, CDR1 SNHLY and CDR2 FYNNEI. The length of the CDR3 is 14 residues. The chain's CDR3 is CASRVGQGGTEAFF. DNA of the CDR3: TGTGCCAGCAGGGTCGGACAGGGAGGCACTGAAGCTTTCTTT.

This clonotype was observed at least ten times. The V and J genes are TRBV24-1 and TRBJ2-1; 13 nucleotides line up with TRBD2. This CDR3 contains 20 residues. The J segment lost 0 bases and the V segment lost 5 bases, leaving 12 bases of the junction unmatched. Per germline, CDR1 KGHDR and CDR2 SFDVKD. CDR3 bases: TGTGCCACCAGTGCCCGGACTAGCGGGGGCGAACTCTACTCCTACAATGAGCAGTTCTTC. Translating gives CATSARTSGGELYSYNEQFF.

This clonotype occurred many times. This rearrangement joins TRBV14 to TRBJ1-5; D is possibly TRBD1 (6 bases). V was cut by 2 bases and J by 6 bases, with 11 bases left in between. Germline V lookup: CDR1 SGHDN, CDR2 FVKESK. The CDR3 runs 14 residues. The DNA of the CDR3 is TGTGCCAGCAGCCAATATTGGGACACTCAGCCCCAGCATTTT. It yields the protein CASSQYWDTQPQHF.